The 10 T cell receptor beta chains reported below all come from one sample, sequenced in a study of CD8 T cells in Susac syndrome. Reverse transcription of roughly 0.45 to 1 ug RNA was performed with random hexamers. TCRdb re-analysed the immunoSEQ multiplex PCR reads in MiXCR, keeping a single row per CDR3 protein. The table has 100,000 to 150,000 distinct CDR3 sequences, nearly 96% seen once. What was sequenced was CD4+ T cells from PBMCs. Every receptor here comes from a human donor with Susac syndrome.

This chain's CDR3 is CASSQRSARWAHRGYTF. The CDR3 coding sequence is TGTGCCAGCAGCCAGAGGTCGGCACGGTGGGCGCATCGTGGCTACACCTTC. The V call is TRBV3-1, the J call TRBJ1-2; D remains ambiguous. The CDR3 has 17 amino acids. The germline V gene has CDR1 LGHDT and CDR2 YNNKEL (reference sequence). V was trimmed by 3 bases and J by 7 bases, leaving 24 bases between them.

The V gene is TRBV7-2, the J gene TRBJ2-1; 11 nucleotides align to TRBD1. This CDR3 has 16 amino acids. V gave up 4 bases and J gave up 4 bases; unmatched junction bases: 6. Germline V CDR1 and CDR2: SGHTA, FQGNSA. The CDR3 spells CASSWTGGSGYNEQFF. The CDR3 bases are TGTGCCAGCAGCTGGACAGGGGGCTCTGGGTACAATGAGCAGTTCTTC.

In its sample, this clonotype was seen once. The rearrangement uses TRBV15 and TRBJ1-2; the match to TRBD1 covers 8 bases. CDR3 size: 13 residues. CDR1 is LNHNV and CDR2 is YYDKDF in the germline V gene (reference sequence). V lost 3 bases to trimming and J lost 8 bases; unmatched junction nucleotides: 5. CDR3 sequence (DNA): TGTGCCACCAGCAGCGCCAGGGGGCAAGGCTACACCTTC. Translation gives CATSSARGQGYTF.

The chain joins TRBV12-3 or TRBV12-4 to TRBJ1-5, with D possibly TRBD1 on 5 matching bases. The V and J ends lost 8 bases and 6 bases respectively, with 11 bases between them. The CDR3 extends over 12 amino acids. CDR3 coding DNA: TGTGCCAGCGGCGGTAGGGGTCAGCCCCAGCATTTT. Translated: CASGGRGQPQHF.

The chain combines TRBV15 with TRBJ2-7; 7 nucleotides match TRBD2. The V gene end was trimmed by 1 base and the J gene end by 3 bases; junction bases not matched to a gene: 3. The CDR3 loop spans 14 amino acids. Germline V gene data show CDR1 as LNHNV and CDR2 as YYDKDF (reference sequence). CDR3 coding DNA: TGTGCCACCAGCAGAGGCCCGGGGGGCTACGAGCAGTACTTC. It yields the protein CATSRGPGGYEQYF. Looking up the rest from reference TRBV15 and TRBJ2-7 gives the full variable domain: DAMVIQNPRYQVTQFGKPVTLSCSQTLNHNVMYWYQQKSSQAPKLLFHYYDKDFNNEADTPDNFQSRRPNTSFCFLDIRSPGLGDTAMYLCATSRGPGGYEQYFGPGTRLTVT.

This chain joins TRBV7-2 and TRBJ1-1, with D possibly matching TRBD1 (6 bases). V gave up 7 bases and J gave up 5 bases, with 20 bases separating them. The CDR3 consists of 15 residues. Per germline, CDR1 SGHTA and CDR2 FQGNSA. The DNA of the CDR3 is TGTGCCAGCAACAAATTGGGGGCAAGGGGGACTGAAGCTTTCTTT. Translated, it gives CASNKLGARGTEAFF.

CDR3 DNA: TGTGCCAGCCGCCCAGGGGAAGAGACCCAGTACTTC. Translation gives CASRPGEETQYF. This chain links TRBV28 with TRBJ2-5; TRBD1 might be the D (6 bases). With 8 bases removed from V and 3 bases from J, the gap between germline ends came to 10 bases. Germline CDR1 reads MDHEN; CDR2 reads SYDVKM. The CDR3 is 12 residues long.

The V and J genes are TRBV19 and TRBJ1-2; tentative D call: TRBD1 (5 bases). The V gene lost 5 bases and the J gene lost 3 bases, with 10 bases spanning the gap. Germline CDR1 and CDR2: LNHDA and SQIVND (reference sequence). This CDR3 region has 13 residues. The CDR3 coding sequence is TGTGCCAGTAGTCGGGACGGAGACTATGGCTACACCTTC. This translates into CASSRDGDYGYTF.

The rearrangement uses TRBV7-2 and TRBJ2-7; 9 bases agree with TRBD1. The germline V gene has CDR1 SGHTA and CDR2 FQGNSA. The J segment lost 4 bases and the V segment lost 1 base, leaving 5 bases of the junction unmatched. The CDR3 extends over 15 amino acids. The CDR3 DNA is TGTGCCAGCAGCTTAGTCGGGACAGGGCAATACGAGCAGTACTTC. It is translated as CASSLVGTGQYEQYF. Variable domain in full (rest from reference TRBV7-2 and TRBJ2-7): GAGVSQSPSNKVTEKGKDVELRCDPISGHTALYWYRQSLGQGLEFLIYFQGNSAPDKSGLPSDRFSAERTGGSVSTLTIQRTQQEDSAVYLCASSLVGTGQYEQYFGPGTRLTVT.

The rearrangement joins TRBV3-1 to TRBJ1-2; 10 bases are shared with TRBD1. The length of the CDR3 is 12 residues. Germline V gene data show CDR1 as LGHDT and CDR2 as YNNKEL (reference sequence). Unmatched junction bases numbered 0, after V lost 4 bases and J lost 7 bases. The CDR3 DNA is TGTGCCAGCAGCCGGACAGGGGGTGGCTACACCTTC. It codes for CASSRTGGGYTF.